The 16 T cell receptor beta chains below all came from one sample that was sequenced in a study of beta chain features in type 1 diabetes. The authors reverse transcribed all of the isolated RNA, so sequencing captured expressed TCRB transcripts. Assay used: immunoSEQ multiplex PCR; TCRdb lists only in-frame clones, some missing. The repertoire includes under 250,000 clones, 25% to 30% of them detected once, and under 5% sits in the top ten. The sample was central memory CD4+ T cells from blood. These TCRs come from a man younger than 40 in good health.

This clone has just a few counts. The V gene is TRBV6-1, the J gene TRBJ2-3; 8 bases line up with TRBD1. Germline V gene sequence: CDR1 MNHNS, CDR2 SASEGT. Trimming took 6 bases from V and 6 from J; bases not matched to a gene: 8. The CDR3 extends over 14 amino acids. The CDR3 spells CASRRQGAPDTQYF. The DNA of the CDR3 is TGTGCCAGCAGGCGGCAGGGGGCTCCCGATACGCAGTATTTT.

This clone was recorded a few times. The CDR3 reads CASSAWGLAEQETQYF. CDR3 coding DNA: TGTGCCAGTAGTGCCTGGGGACTAGCGGAACAAGAGACCCAGTACTTC. The genes are TRBV19 and TRBJ2-5, with 11 bases that match TRBD2. From germline, CDR1 is LNHDA and CDR2 SQIVND (reference sequence). This CDR3 comprises 16 residues. The V gene end was trimmed by 5 bases and the J gene end by 2 bases; junction bases not matched to a gene: 7.

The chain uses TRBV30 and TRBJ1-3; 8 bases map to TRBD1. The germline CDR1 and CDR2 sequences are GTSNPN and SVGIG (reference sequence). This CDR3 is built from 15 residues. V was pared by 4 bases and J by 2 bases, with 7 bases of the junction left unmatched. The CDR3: CAWTGGENPGNTIYF. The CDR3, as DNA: TGTGCCTGGACAGGGGGCGAAAACCCTGGAAACACCATATATTTT.

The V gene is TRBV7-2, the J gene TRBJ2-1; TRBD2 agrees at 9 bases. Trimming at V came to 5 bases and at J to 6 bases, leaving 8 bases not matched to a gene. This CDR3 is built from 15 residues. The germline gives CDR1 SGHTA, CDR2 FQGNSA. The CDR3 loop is CASSPPGSGSNEQFF. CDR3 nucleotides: TGTGCCAGCAGCCCCCCCGGTAGCGGGAGCAATGAGCAGTTCTTC.

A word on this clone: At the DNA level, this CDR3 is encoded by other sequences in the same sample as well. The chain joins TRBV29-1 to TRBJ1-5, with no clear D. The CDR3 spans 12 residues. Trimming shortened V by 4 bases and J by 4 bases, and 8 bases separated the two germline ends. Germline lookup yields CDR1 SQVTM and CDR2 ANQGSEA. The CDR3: CSVGWGNQPQHF. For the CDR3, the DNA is TGCAGCGTTGGTTGGGGTAATCAGCCCCAGCATTTT.

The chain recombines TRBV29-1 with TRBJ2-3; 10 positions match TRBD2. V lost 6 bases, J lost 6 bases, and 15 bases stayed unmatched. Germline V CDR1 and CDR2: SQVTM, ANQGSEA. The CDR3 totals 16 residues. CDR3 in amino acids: CSVPLLSSGRVDTQYF. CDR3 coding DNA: TGCAGCGTCCCTCTGTTGTCTAGCGGGAGAGTGGATACGCAGTATTTT.

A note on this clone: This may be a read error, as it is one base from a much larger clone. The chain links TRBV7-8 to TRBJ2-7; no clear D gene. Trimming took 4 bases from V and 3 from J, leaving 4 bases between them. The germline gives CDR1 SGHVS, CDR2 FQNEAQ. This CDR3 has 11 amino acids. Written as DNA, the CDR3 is TGTGCCAGCAGCTCCAACTACGAGCAGTACTTC. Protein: CASSSNYEQYF.

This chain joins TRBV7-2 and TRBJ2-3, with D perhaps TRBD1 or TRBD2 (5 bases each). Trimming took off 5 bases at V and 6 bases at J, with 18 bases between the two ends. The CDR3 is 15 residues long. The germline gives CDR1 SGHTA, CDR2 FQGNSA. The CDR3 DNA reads TGTGCCAGCAGCCCCCAGAGAGGGGCTGAGGATACGCAGTATTTT. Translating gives CASSPQRGAEDTQYF.

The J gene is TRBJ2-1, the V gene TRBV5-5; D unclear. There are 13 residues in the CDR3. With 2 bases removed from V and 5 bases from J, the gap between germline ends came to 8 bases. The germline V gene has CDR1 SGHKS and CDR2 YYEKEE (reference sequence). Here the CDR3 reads CASSFELNNEQFF. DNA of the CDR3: TGTGCCAGCAGCTTTGAGTTAAACAATGAGCAGTTCTTC.

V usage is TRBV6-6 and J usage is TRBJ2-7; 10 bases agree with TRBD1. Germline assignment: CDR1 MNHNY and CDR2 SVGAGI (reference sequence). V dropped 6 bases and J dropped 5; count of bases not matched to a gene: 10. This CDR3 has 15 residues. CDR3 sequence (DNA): TGTGCCAGCAGCCTCAAGGGGACAGGGGACCACGAGCAGTACTTC. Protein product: CASSLKGTGDHEQYF.

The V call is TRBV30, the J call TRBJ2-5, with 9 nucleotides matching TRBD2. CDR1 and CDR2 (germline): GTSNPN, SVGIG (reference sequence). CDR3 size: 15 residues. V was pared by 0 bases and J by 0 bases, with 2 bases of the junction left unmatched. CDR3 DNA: TGTGCCTGGAGTGTTGGGACTAGCTACCAAGAGACCCAGTACTTC. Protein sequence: CAWSVGTSYQETQYF.

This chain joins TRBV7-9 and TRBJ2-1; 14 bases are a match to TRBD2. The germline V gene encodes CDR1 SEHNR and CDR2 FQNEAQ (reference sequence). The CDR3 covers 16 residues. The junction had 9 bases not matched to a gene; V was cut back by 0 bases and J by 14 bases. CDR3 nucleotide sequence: TGTGCCAGCAGCTTAGCTGGGACTAGCGGGGGCGTAGGGGAGTTCTTC. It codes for CASSLAGTSGGVGEFF.

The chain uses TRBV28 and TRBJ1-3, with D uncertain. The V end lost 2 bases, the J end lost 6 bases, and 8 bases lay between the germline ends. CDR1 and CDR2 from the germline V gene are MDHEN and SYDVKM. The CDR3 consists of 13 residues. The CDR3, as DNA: TGTGCCAGCAGTTTAGAACAGCAAAACACCATATATTTT. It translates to CASSLEQQNTIYF.

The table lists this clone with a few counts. This chain's CDR3 is CAWSVRTQETQYF. The CDR3 DNA follows: TGTGCCTGGAGCGTTCGGACTCAAGAGACCCAGTACTTC. The chain combines TRBV30 with TRBJ2-5; D is perhaps TRBD2 (5 bases). Trimming took 3 bases from V and 2 from J, leaving 10 bases between them. This CDR3 comprises 13 residues. The germline V gene has CDR1 GTSNPN and CDR2 SVGIG (reference sequence).

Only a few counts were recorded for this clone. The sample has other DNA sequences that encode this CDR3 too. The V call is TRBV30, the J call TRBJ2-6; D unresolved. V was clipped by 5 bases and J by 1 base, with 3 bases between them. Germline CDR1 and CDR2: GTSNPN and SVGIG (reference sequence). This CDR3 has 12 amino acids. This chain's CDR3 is CAWASGANVLTF. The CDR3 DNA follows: TGTGCCTGGGCATCTGGGGCCAACGTCCTGACTTTC.

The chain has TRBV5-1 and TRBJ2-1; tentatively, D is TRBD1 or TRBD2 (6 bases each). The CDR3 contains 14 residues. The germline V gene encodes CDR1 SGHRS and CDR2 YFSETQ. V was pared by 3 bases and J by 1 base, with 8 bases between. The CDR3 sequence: CASSSGASYNEQFF. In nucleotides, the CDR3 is TGCGCCAGCAGCTCGGGGGCTTCCTACAATGAGCAGTTCTTC. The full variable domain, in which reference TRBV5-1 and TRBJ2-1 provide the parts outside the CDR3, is KAGVTQTPRYLIKTRGQQVTLSCSPISGHRSVSWYQQTPGQGLQFLFEYFSETQRNKGNFPGRFSGRQFSNSRSEMNVSTLELGDSALYLCASSSGASYNEQFFGPGTRLTVL.